This T cell receptor (beta chain) was profiled in a study of CD8+ T cells in alopecia areata. This clone has only a few counts. No antigen is known for it. The germline V gene encodes CDR1 SGHTA and CDR2 FQGNSA. The CDR3 runs to 16 residues. The V end was cut by 5 bases, the J end by 1 base, with 17 bases between. RNA was extracted and reverse transcribed into cDNA as the sequencing template. The repertoire was sequenced with immunoSEQ multiplex PCR; TCRdb's copy has only in-frame clones and lacks some. The table lists about 210,000 clones, 35% to 40% of them singletons, with around 0.48% in the top ten. The sample's treatment: oral pan-JAK inhibitor, 5-10 mg twice daily. Study-wide points: Scalp lesions, especially in alopecia totalis/universalis, had higher clonality than normal scalp. Links between baseline CD8+ expansion and response need larger treated cohorts.

The V and J genes are TRBV7-2 and TRBJ1-2, with D maybe TRBD1 (5 bases). This receptor was identified in a human donor with alopecia areata. Material: CD4+ T cells sorted from blood, obtained around week 31, from a patient treated with tofacitinib. CDR3 region: CASSEGGQRRNYGYTF. CDR3 sequence (DNA): TGTGCCAGCAGCGAGGGCGGACAAAGACGTAACTATGGCTACACCTTC. The variable domain in full, completed from reference TRBV7-2 and TRBJ1-2, reads GAGVSQSPSNKVTEKGKDVELRCDPISGHTALYWYRQSLGQGLEFLIYFQGNSAPDKSGLPSDRFSAERTGGSVSTLTIQRTQQEDSAVYLCASSEGGQRRNYGYTFGSGTRLTVV.